The following is a T cell receptor (beta chain) sequence with its context. CDR3 length equals 14 residues. The trim removed 6 bases at V and 5 bases at J, leaving 6 bases unmatched. The germline CDR1 and CDR2 sequences are MNHNY and SVGAGI (reference sequence). This record comes from a study of CD8+ T cells in alopecia areata. Extracted RNA was reverse transcribed, and the resulting cDNA served as sequencing template. Measured with immunoSEQ multiplex PCR; TCRdb has only the in-frame clones, and not every one. The data contain under 250,000 clones, approximately 53% of them singletons. The rearrangement uses TRBV6-6 and TRBJ2-5; TRBD2 matches 10 bases. Sequencing was performed on CD8+ T cells sorted from blood. This receptor was taken from a human donor in good health. CDR3 in amino acids: CASRPSGGLETQYF. CDR3 bases: TGTGCCAGCAGGCCTAGCGGGGGTCTGGAGACCCAGTACTTC.